One and the same sample provided the 18 T cell receptor beta chains below, sequenced in a study of regulatory T cells in long-lasting Graves disease. Specified time point: newly diagnosed GD, antithyroid drugs for less than 3 months. Preparation of the TCR library used RNA extracted from PBMCs. Assembly of TCR beta libraries relied on iRepertoire HTBI primers together with Arm-PCR of CDR3 regions. TCRdb re-called the multiplex PCR reads through MiXCR, storing one row per CDR3 protein. The data contain approximately 300,000 distinct CDR3 sequences, 18% of them seen just once; the ten biggest clones take up about two fifths. Sequenced material: peripheral blood mononuclear cells (PBMCs), taken at new diagnosis, from a patient treated with antithyroid drugs. Source of these receptors: a female donor with Graves disease.

This clonotype has a handful of counts. CDR3 in amino acids: CATSDTTSGWGTDTQYF. As DNA, the CDR3 is TGTGCCACCAGTGATACTACTAGCGGCTGGGGCACAGATACGCAGTATTTT. The J gene is TRBJ2-3, the V gene TRBV24-1, with 8 bases that match TRBD2. Germline lookup yields CDR1 KGHDR and CDR2 SFDVKD. The CDR3 contains 17 residues. The V gene end was trimmed by 3 bases and the J gene end by 1 base; junction bases not matched to a gene: 8.

On this clonotype: It may be a read error: a sequence one base away is much more abundant. The CDR3 region has the DNA TGCGCCAGCAGCCGGGGACAGGGAAGTCCGGATACGCAGTATTTT. This gives the protein CASSRGQGSPDTQYF. V usage is TRBV5-1 and J usage is TRBJ2-3, with 9 bases that match TRBD1. This CDR3 contains 15 residues. CDR1 SGHRS and CDR2 YFSETQ come from the germline V gene. Trimming removed 4 bases from V and 6 bases from J; junction bases left unmatched: 9.

Only a few counts were recorded for this clonotype. The chain recombines TRBV19 with TRBJ1-2, with 7 bases that match TRBD1. Germline trimming cut 3 bases from V and 7 bases from J; bases unmatched to any gene: 11. Germline CDR1 is LNHDA and CDR2 is SQIVND (reference sequence). The CDR3 runs 15 residues. The CDR3 loop is CASSIIGDRGAGYTF. The CDR3 DNA reads as TGTGCCAGTAGTATTATCGGGGACAGAGGCGCTGGCTACACCTTC.

This clonotype has ten or more counts. The chain joins TRBV27 to TRBJ1-5; no firm D call. The ends were cut back, 5 bases at V and 0 bases at J, with 8 bases in the middle. This CDR3 has 14 residues. Germline V gene data show CDR1 as MNHEY and CDR2 as SMNVEV (reference sequence). The CDR3 sequence is CASSLIYSNQPQHF. CDR3 coding DNA: TGTGCCAGCAGTCTTATTTATAGCAATCAGCCCCAGCATTTT.

Many counts were recorded for this clonotype. This rearrangement joins TRBV14 to TRBJ2-1, with 9 bases aligning to TRBD1. The CDR3 covers 13 residues. With 2 bases clipped from V and 16 bases from J, the junction kept 9 bases outside the gene matches. Germline V lookup: CDR1 SGHDN, CDR2 FVKESK. CDR3 sequence (DNA): TGTGCCAGCAGCCAAAATACCCGGGACAGGGCTTTCTTC. This gives the protein CASSQNTRDRAFF.

This clonotype was counted many times. The chain has TRBV11-3 and TRBJ1-2; TRBD1 matches at 8 bases. CDR1 is SGHNT and CDR2 is YENEEA in the germline V gene. The CDR3 is 14 residues long. The V segment lost 5 bases and the J segment 1 base; nucleotides outside the gene matches: 3. The CDR3 DNA sequence: TGTGCCAGCAGCCCCACAGGGGGTAACTATGGCTACACCTTC. This encodes CASSPTGGNYGYTF.

This clonotype was recorded many times. The gene calls are TRBV11-2 and TRBJ2-5; tentative D call: TRBD1 (6 bases). Germline CDR1 and CDR2: SGHAT and FQNNGV. This CDR3 contains 14 residues. Between the trimmed V and J ends, which lost 5 bases and 5 bases, there was a span of 15 bases. The CDR3 loop reads CASSPRGAVETQYF. The CDR3 DNA reads TGTGCCAGCAGCCCCAGGGGTGCCGTGGAGACCCAGTACTTC.

In its sample, this clonotype was seen many times. DNA for the CDR3: TGTGCCAGCAGCCCCGGCCCTTTCCGGGACAGGGGCTACGAGCAGTACTTC. The encoded protein is CASSPGPFRDRGYEQYF. The chain recombines TRBV12-3 or TRBV12-4 with TRBJ2-7; 10 bases are a match to TRBD1. This CDR3 has 17 residues. After removal of 6 bases from V and 3 bases from J, the junction contained 14 bases not matched to a gene.

This clonotype came up many times. The V call is TRBV27, the J call TRBJ2-7; 9 nucleotides align to TRBD1. The ends lost 7 bases at V and 3 bases at J; junction bases unmatched: 4. CDR3 size: 13 residues. Germline CDR1 is MNHEY and CDR2 is SMNVEV (reference sequence). In DNA form, the CDR3 reads TGTGCCAGCAAGACAGGGGGTGGCTACGAGCAGTACTTC. Its protein is CASKTGGGYEQYF.

The table lists this clonotype with a few counts. The chain has TRBV5-1 and TRBJ2-7, with D tentatively TRBD1 (6 bases). Germline CDR1 reads SGHRS; CDR2 reads YFSETQ. Trimming left V 0 bases short and J 3 bases short, with 13 bases between. CDR3 length: 15 amino acids. This CDR3 reads CASSLAVTGDYEQYF. The CDR3 region has the DNA TGCGCCAGCAGCTTGGCCGTGACAGGAGACTACGAGCAGTACTTC.

At least ten counts were recorded for this clonotype. This sequence joins TRBV7-9 and TRBJ1-4, with a weak D call TRBD1 (6 bases). V was pared by 5 bases and J by 0 bases, with 13 bases between. The V gene's germline CDR1 is SEHNR and CDR2 FQNEAQ (reference sequence). The CDR3 totals 16 residues. The CDR3 DNA sequence: TGTGCCAGCAGCGGGGGGGGCATGGCAACTAATGAAAAACTGTTTTTT. This translates into CASSGGGMATNEKLFF.

This clonotype has ten or more counts. The chain combines TRBV19 with TRBJ2-7; perhaps TRBD1 as D (6 bases). This CDR3 comprises 14 residues. Germline CDR1 and CDR2: LNHDA and SQIVND (reference sequence). V was pared by 5 bases and J by 3 bases, with 14 bases between. CDR3 sequence (DNA): TGTGCCAGTAGTCCCGGGACACTGATCTACGAGCAGTACTTC. Protein: CASSPGTLIYEQYF. The full variable domain, completed using reference TRBV19 and TRBJ2-7, is DGGITQSPKYLFRKEGQNVTLSCEQNLNHDAMYWYRQDPGQGLRLIYYSQIVNDFQKGDIAEGYSVSREKKESFPLTVTSAQKNPTAFYLCASSPGTLIYEQYFGPGTRLTVT.

This clonotype was observed at least ten times. The chain carries TRBV2 and TRBJ2-7; D is undetermined. Germline V CDR1 and CDR2: SNHLY, FYNNEI. The V gene lost 6 bases and the J gene lost 5 bases, with 17 bases spanning the gap. The CDR3 runs 14 residues. CDR3: CASSLVSTRDEQYF. In DNA form, the CDR3 reads TGTGCCAGCAGCTTAGTATCGACTCGGGACGAGCAGTACTTC. Supplemented by reference TRBV2 and TRBJ2-7, the full variable domain reads EPEVTQTPSHQVTQMGQEVILRCVPISNHLYFYWYRQILGQKVEFLVSFYNNEISEKSEIFDDQFSVERPDGSNFTLKIRSTKLEDSAMYFCASSLVSTRDEQYFGPGTRLTVT.

Note on this clonotype: With only one base between it and a far larger clone, this is likely a read error. The conserved phenylalanine or tryptophan normally closing the CDR3 is absent here, so this likely arose from a read error. The chain links TRBV2 to TRBJ2-3, with D maybe TRBD2 (5 bases). Trimming took off 5 bases at V and 10 bases at J, with 16 bases between the two ends. CDR3 length equals 13 residues. Germline CDR1 and CDR2: SNHLY and FYNNEI. The CDR3 region is CASSPSPRDSQYL. CDR3 coding DNA: TGTGCCAGCAGTCCGTCCCCTCGGGATTCGCAGTATCTT.

The sample holds many counts of this clonotype. The chain recombines TRBV12-3 or TRBV12-4 with TRBJ2-1; tentatively, D is TRBD2 (6 bases). This CDR3 is built from 17 residues. V shed 0 bases and J shed 0 bases, with 12 bases lying between them. In nucleotides, the CDR3 is TGTGCCAGCAGTTTAGCGCTCGGGGGAAACTCCTACAATGAGCAGTTCTTC. The encoded protein is CASSLALGGNSYNEQFF.

This clonotype was found a few times. The chain is built from TRBV20-1 and TRBJ2-7, with 8 bases that match TRBD1. J gave up 5 bases and V 5 bases, and 11 bases lay outside the gene matches. This CDR3 has 14 amino acids. The V gene's germline CDR1 is DFQATT and CDR2 SNEGSKA (reference sequence). In nucleotides, the CDR3 is TGCAGTGCTGAGACAGGGGAAGGCCTCCACGAGCAGTACTTC. The encoded protein is CSAETGEGLHEQYF.

Ten or more counts support this clonotype. This chain joins TRBV7-9 and TRBJ2-1; 10 bases agree with TRBD2. Trimming took 4 bases from V and 0 from J; bases not matched to a gene: 12. The CDR3 covers 19 residues. Germline CDR1 SEHNR, CDR2 FQNEAQ (reference sequence). The DNA for the CDR3 is TGTGCCAGCAGCTATCCAAGCGGGAGGGATCAAAGCTCCTACAATGAGCAGTTCTTC. This sequence encodes CASSYPSGRDQSSYNEQFF.

V is TRBV27 and J is TRBJ1-2; D is unresolved. This CDR3 is 16 amino acids long. The germline V and J ends were trimmed by 5 bases and 3 bases, with 19 bases remaining between them. Germline CDR1 MNHEY, CDR2 SMNVEV (reference sequence). CDR3 sequence: CASSPFYVSDDYGYTF. CDR3 bases: TGTGCCAGCAGTCCATTCTATGTGTCCGACGACTATGGCTACACCTTC.